A few counts support the clone carrying this T cell receptor (beta chain). The antigen is undetermined. Germline V lookup: CDR1 SQVTM, CDR2 ANQGSEA. The CDR3 spans 13 residues. Trimming cost V 4 bases and J 7 bases, with 16 bases left between them. The record originates from a study of T-cell reconstitution after alpha-beta-depleted transplantation in children. General observations from the study: About two months after transplant, alpha-beta T cells reportedly came from several hundred expanded graft clones. There were some patients whose high TCRbeta diversity at day 60 came from surviving recipient T cells and thymic progenitors.

Preparation of the TCRbeta library used unique molecular identifiers. TCRdb reprocessed the PCR reads via MiXCR and lists one record per CDR3 protein. The table has 580,000 or so distinct CDR3 sequences, approximately 22% seen once. The gene calls are TRBV29-1 and TRBJ1-1; D ambiguous. The receptor's source is a boy less than two years old who had a stem cell transplant for acute myeloid leukemia, so the T cells may come from the graft donor. This material consisted of PBMCs, mostly from graft donor cells, taken 360 days after TCRalphabeta/CD19-depleted stem cell transplant. CDR3 in amino acids: CSVALGVFGEAFF. CDR3 bases: TGCAGCGTTGCTCTGGGAGTGTTTGGTGAAGCTTTCTTT.